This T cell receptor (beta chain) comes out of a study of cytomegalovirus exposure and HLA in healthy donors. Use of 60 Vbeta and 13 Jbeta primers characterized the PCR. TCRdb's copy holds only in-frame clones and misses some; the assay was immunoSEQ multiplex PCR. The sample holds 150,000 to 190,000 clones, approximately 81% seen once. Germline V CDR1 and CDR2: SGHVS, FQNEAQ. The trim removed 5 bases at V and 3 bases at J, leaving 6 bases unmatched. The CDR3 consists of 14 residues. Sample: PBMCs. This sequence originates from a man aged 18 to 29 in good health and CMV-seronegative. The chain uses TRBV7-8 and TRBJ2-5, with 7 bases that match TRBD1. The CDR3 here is CASSHAGTEETQYF. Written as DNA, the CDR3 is TGTGCCAGCAGCCATGCCGGGACAGAAGAGACCCAGTACTTC. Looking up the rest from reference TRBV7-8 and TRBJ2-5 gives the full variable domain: GAGVSQSPRYKVAKRGQDVALRCDPISGHVSLFWYQQALGQGPEFLTYFQNEAQLDKSGLPSDRFFAERPEGSVSTLKIQRTQQEDSAVYLCASSHAGTEETQYFGPGTRLLVL.